This T cell receptor (beta chain) was identified during a study of high-grade serous ovarian cancer treatment subgroups. Study overall: Samples averaged about 15,000 reads and about 7,500 unique TCR beta rearrangements.

Study results and caveats: Bulk tumor TCR sequencing gave no spatial information.

The tumor samples were collected prior to definitive surgery or chemotherapy. This clone is a singleton in its sample. What it binds is not known. The assay was immunoSEQ multiplex PCR, and TCRdb's table has in-frame clones only and misses some. The table lists about 8,600 clones, 60% to 80% of them singletons. Trimming removed 0 bases from V and 2 bases from J; junction bases left unmatched: 13. Germline V gene lookup returns CDR1 SEHNR and CDR2 FQNEAQ (reference sequence). The CDR3 contains 19 residues. The receptor was isolated from a human donor with high-grade serous ovarian cancer. Sequenced: tumor tissue. The rearrangement joins TRBV7-9 to TRBJ2-5; TRBD2 matches at 9 bases. The CDR3 DNA follows: TGTGCCAGCAGCTTAGCTTTTTTTTCGAGCGGGAGGATTCAAGAGACCCAGTACTTC. Translating gives CASSLAFFSSGRIQETQYF.